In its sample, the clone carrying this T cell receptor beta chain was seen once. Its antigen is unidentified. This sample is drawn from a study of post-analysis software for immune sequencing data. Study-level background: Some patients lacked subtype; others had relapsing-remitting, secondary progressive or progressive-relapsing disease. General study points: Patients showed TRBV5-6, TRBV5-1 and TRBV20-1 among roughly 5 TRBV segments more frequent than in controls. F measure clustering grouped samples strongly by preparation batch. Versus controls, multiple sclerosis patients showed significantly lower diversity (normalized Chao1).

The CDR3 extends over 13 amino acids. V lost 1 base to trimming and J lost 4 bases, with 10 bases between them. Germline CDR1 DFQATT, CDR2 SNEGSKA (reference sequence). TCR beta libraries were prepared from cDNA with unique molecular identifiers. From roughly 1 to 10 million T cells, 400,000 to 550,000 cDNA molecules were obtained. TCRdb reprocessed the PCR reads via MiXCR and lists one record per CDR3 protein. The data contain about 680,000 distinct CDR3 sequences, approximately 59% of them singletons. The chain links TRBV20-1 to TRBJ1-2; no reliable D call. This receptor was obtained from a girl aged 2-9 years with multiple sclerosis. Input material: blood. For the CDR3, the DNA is TGCAGTGCTAGAGTATCCCCAACCTATGGCTACACCTTC. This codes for CSARVSPTYGYTF.